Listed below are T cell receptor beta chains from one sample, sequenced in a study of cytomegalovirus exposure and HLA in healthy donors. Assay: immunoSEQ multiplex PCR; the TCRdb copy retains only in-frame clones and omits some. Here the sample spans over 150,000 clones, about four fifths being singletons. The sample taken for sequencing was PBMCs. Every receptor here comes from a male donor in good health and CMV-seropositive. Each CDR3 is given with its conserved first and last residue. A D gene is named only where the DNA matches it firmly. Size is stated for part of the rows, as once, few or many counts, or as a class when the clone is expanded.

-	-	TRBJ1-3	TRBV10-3	TGTGCCATCGAGACGGGGAACACCATATATTTT	CAIETGNTIYF
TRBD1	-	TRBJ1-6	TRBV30	TGTGCTGGAAGGAGGGGGCAAAATTCACCCCTCCACTTT	CAGRRGQNSPLHF
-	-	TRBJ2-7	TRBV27	TGTGCCAGCCACCCCCGACAGATAGAAACACCCTACGAGCAGTACTTC	CASHPRQIETPYEQYF
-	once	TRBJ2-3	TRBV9	TGTGCCAGCAGCGAAACAGGGCTCGGCACAGATACGCAGTATTTT	CASSETGLGTDTQYF
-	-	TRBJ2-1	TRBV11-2	TGTGCCAGCAGCTTAGGGACACTGAACAATGAGCAGTTCTTC	CASSLGTLNNEQFF
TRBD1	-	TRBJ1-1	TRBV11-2	TGTGCCAGCAGCTTGGCGACCGGGACAGGTCGGGAAGCTTTCTTT	CASSLATGTGREAFF
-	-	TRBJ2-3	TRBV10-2	TGCGCCAGCAGTGAGCCACCCAACGCGGGCACAGATACGCAGTATTTT	CASSEPPNAGTDTQYF
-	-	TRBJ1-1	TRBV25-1	TGTGCCAGCCGACAGGCTTTGAACACTGAAGCTTTCTTT	CASRQALNTEAFF
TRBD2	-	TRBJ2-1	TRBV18	TGTGCCAGCTCACCCCTTCCCACGGGAGGGGGGGATGAGCAGTTCTTC	CASSPLPTGGGDEQFF
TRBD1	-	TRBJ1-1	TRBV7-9	TGTGCCAGCAGCTCGACCTTCAGGGGGACTGAAGCTTTCTTT	CASSSTFRGTEAFF
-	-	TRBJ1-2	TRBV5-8	TGTGCCAGCAGCTCAAATGGGGTTATTGGCAGGGAAATTGACTATGGCTACACCTTC	CASSSNGVIGREIDYGYTF
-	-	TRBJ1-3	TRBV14	TGTGCCAGCAGCCCGTTACAGGGCGGTGGAAACACCATATATTTT	CASSPLQGGGNTIYF
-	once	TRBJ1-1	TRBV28	TGTGCCAGCTCACCGGGTGGCGGGGTAGCGCCAGATGAAGCTTTCTTT	CASSPGGGVAPDEAFF
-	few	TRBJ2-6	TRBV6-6	TGTGCCAGCAGCCCGGGGGTTGACGGGGCCAACGTCCTGACTTTC	CASSPGVDGANVLTF
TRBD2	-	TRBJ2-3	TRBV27	TGTGCCAGCAGGGCGGGGGGCGCAGATACGCAGTATTTT	CASRAGGADTQYF
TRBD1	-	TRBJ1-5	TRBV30	TGTGCCTGGACACAGGGGACAGGACAGCCCCAGCATTTT	CAWTQGTGQPQHF
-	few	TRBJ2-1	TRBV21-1	TGTGCCAGCAGCAAAGCGGGGAGACTCAATGAGCAGTTCTTC	CASSKAGRLNEQFF
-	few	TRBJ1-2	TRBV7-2	TGTGCCAGCAGCTTATCGAGGGATGGCTACACCTTC	CASSLSRDGYTF
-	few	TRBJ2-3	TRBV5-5	TGTGCCAGCAGTCCCCTCGGGGTTACAGATACGCAGTATTTT	CASSPLGVTDTQYF
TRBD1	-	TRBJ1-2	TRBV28	TGTGCCAGCAGACTACCGGGACAGATTAACTATGGCTACACCTTC	CASRLPGQINYGYTF
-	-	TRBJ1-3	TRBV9	TGTGCCAGCAGCCTAGATATCTCTGGAAACACCATATATTTT	CASSLDISGNTIYF
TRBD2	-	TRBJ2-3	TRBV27	TGTGCCAGCAGTTTACGGACTAGCGGGGGGGCGGATACGCAGTATTTT	CASSLRTSGGADTQYF
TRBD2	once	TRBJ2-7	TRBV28	TGTGCCAGCAGTCGTAATGCGGGACTAGTCTCCGAGCAGTACTTC	CASSRNAGLVSEQYF
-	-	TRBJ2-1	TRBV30	TGTGCCTGGAGTGACTCCTATATCCTCTTC	CAWSDSYILF
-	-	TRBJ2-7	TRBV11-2	TGTGCCAGCAGCTTAGCCGGTCAGGGCCCGCAGTACTTC	CASSLAGQGPQYF
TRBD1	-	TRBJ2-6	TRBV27	TGTGCCAGCAGTACGCGGACAGGGCAAGAGATGTATGGGGCCAACGTCCTGACTTTC	CASSTRTGQEMYGANVLTF
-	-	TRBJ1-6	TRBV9	TGTGCCAGCAGCGTGGCGGAAACAGGGTGGAATTCACCCCTCCACTTT	CASSVAETGWNSPLHF
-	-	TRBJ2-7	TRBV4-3	TGCGCCAGCAGCCAAGCAGCCTACGAGCAGTACTTC	CASSQAAYEQYF
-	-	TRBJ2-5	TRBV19	TGTGCCAGACCCTACCGCGGGACTCCACAAGAGACCCAGTACTTC	CARPYRGTPQETQYF
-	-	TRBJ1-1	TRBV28	TGTGCCAGCAGTTTCTTCTTCACTGAAGCTTTCTTT	CASSFFFTEAFF
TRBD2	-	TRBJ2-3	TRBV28	TGTGCCAGCAGCCCCTCTAGCGGAAGCACAGATACGCAGTATTTT	CASSPSSGSTDTQYF
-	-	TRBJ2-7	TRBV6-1	TGTGCCAGCAGTTTCCCGGGGGAAGCCGACGAGCAGTACTTC	CASSFPGEADEQYF
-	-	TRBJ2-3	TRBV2	TGTGCCAGCAACCAAGTAGGGGGACCAGATACGCAGTATTTT	CASNQVGGPDTQYF
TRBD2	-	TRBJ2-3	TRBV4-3	TGCGCCAGCAGCCAAGCACTAGCGGGCGCAGATACGCAGTATTTT	CASSQALAGADTQYF
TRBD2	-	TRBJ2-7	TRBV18	TGTGCCAGCTCCGAAAAGACTAGCGGGGGGGAGCAGTACTTC	CASSEKTSGGEQYF
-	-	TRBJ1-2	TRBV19	TGTGCCAGTAGTATAGACAGGGACTCTGGCTACACCTTC	CASSIDRDSGYTF
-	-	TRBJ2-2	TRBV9	TGTGCCAGCAGCGTAGGGGACACCGTTTTAGGCATAAGGGGGGAGCTGTTTTTT	CASSVGDTVLGIRGELFF
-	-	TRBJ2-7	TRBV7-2	TGTGCCAGCAGCTTCGGACAAAGCTCCTACGAGCAGTACTTC	CASSFGQSSYEQYF
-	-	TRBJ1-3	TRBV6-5	TGTGCCAGCAGTCTCTCCCCCGGAAACACCATATATTTT	CASSLSPGNTIYF
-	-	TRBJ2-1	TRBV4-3	TGCGCCAGCAGCCAAGATCCCGCCCCAGGGGTAAGGAATGAGCAGTTCTTC	CASSQDPAPGVRNEQFF
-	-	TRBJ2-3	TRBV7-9	TGTGCCAGCAGACCCGACGGTTCGGGGACAGATACGCAGTATTTT	CASRPDGSGTDTQYF
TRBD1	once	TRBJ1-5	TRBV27	TGTGCCAGCAGAGCCGGGACAGGGGGCTATTATAGCAATCAGCCCCAGCATTTT	CASRAGTGGYYSNQPQHF
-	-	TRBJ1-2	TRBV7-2	TGTGCCAGCAGCTTAGCAGTGGTAGATTTCTATGGCTACACCTTC	CASSLAVVDFYGYTF
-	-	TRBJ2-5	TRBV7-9	TGTGCCAGCAGCACTACAGGGGACTTACCCAAAGAGACCCAGTACTTC	CASSTTGDLPKETQYF
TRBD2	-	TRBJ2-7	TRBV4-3	TGCGCCAGCAGCCAAGACGGACTAGCCTACGAGCAGTACTTC	CASSQDGLAYEQYF
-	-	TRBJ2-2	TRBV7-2	TGTGCCAGCAGCCAACTAGTGACCGGGGAGCTGTTTTTT	CASSQLVTGELFF
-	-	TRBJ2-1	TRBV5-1	TGCGCCAGCAGCGCGTACAATGAGCAGTTCTTC	CASSAYNEQFF
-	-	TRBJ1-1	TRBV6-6	TGTGCCAGCAGTTACTCGAAAGGAATGGGAGGGCATGAAGCTTTCTTT	CASSYSKGMGGHEAFF